The 20 T cell receptor beta chains below come from one sample, sequenced in a study of CD8+ T cells in alopecia areata. Treatment noted: oral pan-JAK inhibitor, 5-10 mg twice daily. Extracted from the samples, RNA was reverse transcribed into cDNA to serve as the sequencing template. Only in-frame clones appear in the TCRdb table, and some are missing; sequencing was by immunoSEQ multiplex PCR. The repertoire consists of 150,000 to 250,000 clones, with 58% occurring once and the leading ten covering 5.5%. Sequenced here: CD4+ T cells sorted from blood, sampled at week 24, from a patient treated with tofacitinib. The receptors come from a human donor with alopecia areata.

The chain is built from TRBV29-1 and TRBJ2-7, with 13 bases fitting TRBD2. Per the germline V gene, CDR1 is SQVTM and CDR2 is ANQGSEA. V lost 6 bases to trimming and J lost 0 bases; unmatched junction nucleotides: 8. This CDR3 spans 16 amino acids. CDR3 DNA sequence: TGCAGCGTCCGAGGGACTAGCGGGGCAAGCTCCTACGAGCAGTACTTC. It codes for CSVRGTSGASSYEQYF.

The rearrangement joins TRBV4-1 to TRBJ2-4; TRBD1 matches 8 bases. J lost 5 bases, V lost 3 bases, and 6 bases had no gene match. The CDR3 runs 15 residues. Germline-derived CDR1 and CDR2 are MGHRA and YSYEKL. In DNA form, the CDR3 reads TGCGCCAGCAGCCACGTGGACAGGGACGAAAACATTCAGTACTTC. Residues: CASSHVDRDENIQYF.

The chain recombines TRBV30 with TRBJ1-3; tentative D call: TRBD1 (6 bases). Germline assignment: CDR1 GTSNPN and CDR2 SVGIG (reference sequence). Deletions cut 2 bases from V and 0 bases from J, with 11 bases between. CDR3 size: 15 residues. CDR3: CAWSTTGFSGNTIYF. The CDR3 bases are TGTGCCTGGAGTACCACAGGGTTCTCTGGAAACACCATATATTTT. Variable domain in full (rest from reference TRBV30 and TRBJ1-3): SQTIHQWPATLVQPVGSPLSLECTVEGTSNPNLYWYRQAAGRGLQLLFYSVGIGQISSEVPQNLSASRPQDRQFILSSKKLLLSDSGFYLCAWSTTGFSGNTIYFGEGSWLTVV.

This chain uses TRBV29-1 with TRBJ2-3, with D hard to call. Germline V gene sequence: CDR1 SQVTM, CDR2 ANQGSEA. This CDR3 has 14 amino acids. Trimming stripped 0 bases from V and 1 base from J, with 8 bases between. The CDR3 DNA sequence: TGCAGCGTTGAAGAAGTAAGGGGCACAGATACGCAGTATTTT. Its translation is CSVEEVRGTDTQYF.

This clone appeared a few times. This chain uses TRBV4-2 with TRBJ2-7; D unresolved. The CDR3 length is 14 residues. Trimming removed 0 bases at V and 2 bases at J, with 8 bases between. Germline lookup yields CDR1 LGHNA and CDR2 YNFKEQ. The CDR3 is CASSQDLQAYEQYF. The CDR3 nucleotides read TGTGCCAGCAGCCAAGATCTGCAGGCCTACGAGCAGTACTTC.

J is TRBJ2-6 and V is TRBV7-6, with TRBD2 matching over 14 bases. J lost 2 bases, V lost 4 bases, and 4 bases had no gene match. There are 18 residues in the CDR3. The germline V gene encodes CDR1 SGHVS and CDR2 FNYEAQ. The CDR3 loop is CASSWGLAGVAGANVLTF. CDR3 DNA: TGTGCCAGCAGCTGGGGACTAGCGGGAGTTGCTGGGGCCAACGTCCTGACTTTC.

This chain links TRBV25-1 with TRBJ2-1, with 7 bases fitting TRBD2. The germline CDR1 and CDR2 sequences are MGHDK and SYGVNS. The CDR3 is 15 residues long. The trim removed 3 bases at V and 3 bases at J, leaving 5 bases unmatched. The CDR3, as DNA: TGTGCCAGCAGTGATGCGGGGGTTTACTACAATGAGCAGTTCTTC. Encoded protein: CASSDAGVYYNEQFF.

This clone was picked up one time. This chain uses TRBV30 with TRBJ1-5, with D perhaps matching TRBD1 (5 bases). The V gene lost 5 bases and the J gene lost 6 bases, with 11 bases spanning the gap. Germline lookup yields CDR1 GTSNPN and CDR2 SVGIG (reference sequence). CDR3 size: 12 residues. The CDR3 is CAWSSGTQPQHF. The CDR3 nucleotides are TGTGCCTGGTCCTCGGGGACTCAGCCCCAGCATTTT.

This sequence joins TRBV30 and TRBJ2-7; 7 nucleotides match TRBD1. Germline V CDR1 and CDR2: GTSNPN, SVGIG (reference sequence). V was pared by 3 bases and J by 4 bases, with 9 bases of the junction left unmatched. This CDR3 comprises 14 residues. The CDR3 reads CAWRRGGVGYEQYF. CDR3 DNA sequence: TGTGCCTGGAGGCGAGGGGGCGTAGGATACGAGCAGTACTTC.

The gene calls are TRBV4-3 and TRBJ2-1; D call uncertain. Germline V gives CDR1 LGHNA, CDR2 YSLEER. The CDR3 runs 13 residues. V shed 0 bases and J shed 3 bases, with 3 bases lying between them. The CDR3 loop reads CASSQDHYNEQFF. DNA of the CDR3: TGCGCCAGCAGCCAAGACCACTACAATGAGCAGTTCTTC.

This rearrangement joins TRBV28 to TRBJ2-1, with D perhaps TRBD2 (6 bases). The germline gives CDR1 MDHEN, CDR2 SYDVKM. This CDR3 comprises 14 residues. The germline V and J ends were trimmed by 4 bases and 1 base, with 8 bases remaining between them. The CDR3 loop reads CASSSGGSYNEQFF. For the CDR3, the DNA is TGTGCCAGCAGTTCCGGAGGGTCCTACAATGAGCAGTTCTTC.

The chain recombines TRBV6-5 with TRBJ1-6; the D gene is possibly TRBD1 (6 bases). Trimming cost V 6 bases and J 14 bases, with 14 bases left between them. Per germline, CDR1 MNHEY and CDR2 SVGAGI. The CDR3 has 12 residues. The CDR3 nucleotides read TGTGCCAGCAGACCTTTAGGGGGTACCCTCCACTTT. This encodes CASRPLGGTLHF.

V is TRBV30 and J is TRBJ2-3; TRBD2 agrees at 14 bases. After removal of 2 bases from V and 5 bases from J, the junction contained 6 bases not matched to a gene. CDR3 length: 16 residues. Germline V gene lookup returns CDR1 GTSNPN and CDR2 SVGIG (reference sequence). CDR3 protein: CAWSQPTSGRVDTQYF. The CDR3 DNA is TGTGCCTGGAGTCAGCCGACTAGCGGGAGGGTAGATACGCAGTATTTT.

This clone appeared a few times. The chain couples TRBV9 to TRBJ2-5; D not resolved. Trimming took off 4 bases at V and 5 bases at J, with 12 bases between the two ends. Germline V CDR1 and CDR2: SGDLS, YYNGEE. The CDR3 has 13 residues. The CDR3 sequence is CASSSSPRETQYF. The CDR3 coding sequence is TGTGCCAGCAGCTCTTCGCCGAGGGAGACCCAGTACTTC.

This clone is a singleton in its sample. The gene calls are TRBV29-1 and TRBJ2-7; 11 bases match TRBD1. CDR1 SQVTM and CDR2 ANQGSEA come from the germline V gene. V shed 6 bases, J shed 1 base, and the junction held 8 bases outside the gene matches. The CDR3 consists of 15 residues. CDR3: CSVAGQGAVSYEQYF. As DNA, the CDR3 is TGCAGCGTAGCCGGACAGGGGGCTGTATCCTACGAGCAGTACTTC.

V gene TRBV28 combines with J gene TRBJ2-5; possible D gene TRBD2, 7 bases. V lost 8 bases and J lost 5, with 21 bases in between. The length of the CDR3 is 15 residues. Germline V gene lookup returns CDR1 MDHEN and CDR2 SYDVKM. The CDR3 DNA is TGTGCCAGCGGTCGACGGGGGGCCGATTCGGAGACCCAGTACTTC. It yields the protein CASGRRGADSETQYF.

V gene TRBV18 combines with J gene TRBJ2-7; 12 positions match TRBD2. The CDR3 is 18 amino acids. Germline V CDR1 and CDR2: KGHSH, LQKENI. The J segment lost 8 bases and the V segment lost 3 bases, leaving 17 bases of the junction unmatched. This CDR3 reads CASSPSLTSGRGEHKQYF. CDR3 nucleotide sequence: TGTGCCAGCTCACCTTCTCTGACTAGCGGGAGAGGGGAGCATAAGCAGTACTTC.

This chain joins TRBV4-2 and TRBJ1-3; no firm D call. The length of the CDR3 is 16 residues. The germline CDR1 and CDR2 sequences are LGHNA and YNFKEQ. The V end lost 1 base, the J end lost 0 bases, and 10 bases lay between the germline ends. The CDR3 DNA is TGTGCCAGCAGCCAAGGTTGGCTAGGCTCTGGAAACACCATATATTTT. Amino acids: CASSQGWLGSGNTIYF.

The V and J genes are TRBV28 and TRBJ2-7, with 11 bases aligning to TRBD2. The CDR3 covers 16 residues. V gave up 4 bases and J gave up 7 bases; unmatched junction bases: 12. CDR1 MDHEN and CDR2 SYDVKM come from the germline V gene. This CDR3 reads CASSSISGRARGEQYF. DNA of the CDR3: TGTGCCAGCAGTTCCATTAGCGGGAGGGCCCGAGGAGAGCAGTACTTC.

This sequence joins TRBV30 and TRBJ2-5; possible D gene TRBD1, 5 bases. This CDR3 region has 13 residues. Trimming stripped 4 bases from V and 0 bases from J, with 9 bases between. CDR1 is GTSNPN, CDR2 SVGIG, per germline (reference sequence). In DNA form, the CDR3 reads TGTGCCTGGAACCAGGGTCACCAAGAGACCCAGTACTTC. Its translation is CAWNQGHQETQYF.